A selection of T cell receptor beta chains follows, all from one sample in a study of shared clonotypes between healthy human individuals. Generated by immunoSEQ multiplex PCR, the TCRdb table keeps only in-frame clones and is missing some. This table holds some 2.4 million clones, 93% found once. Sequences were obtained from naive CD4+ T cells from PBMCs. The receptors stem from a man aged 18 to 29 in good health. Some clones in this sample may be carry-over from other donors' samples. Both conserved end residues are part of each CDR3. D genes are given only for firm matches. Expanded clones are given a class, and other clones once, few, many or no size at all.

clone size: .
J gene: TRBJ2-2
V gene: TRBV27
D gene: .
CDR3 protein: CASSIYNTGELFF
CDR3 DNA: TGTGCCAGCAGCATCTATAACACCGGGGAGCTGTTTTTT

clone size: .
J gene: TRBJ2-7
V gene: TRBV18
D gene: .
CDR3 protein: CASSPLGGGVYEQYF
CDR3 DNA: TGTGCCAGCTCTCCCCTCGGGGGAGGTGTGTACGAGCAGTACTTC

clone size: .
J gene: TRBJ1-1
V gene: TRBV28
D gene: .
CDR3 protein: CASKTGTGNTEAFF
CDR3 DNA: TGTGCCAGCAAAACCGGGACGGGGAACACTGAAGCTTTCTTT

clone size: .
J gene: TRBJ1-2
V gene: TRBV19
D gene: TRBD1
CDR3 protein: CASSGQGVNYGYTF
CDR3 DNA: TGTGCCAGTAGCGGACAGGGGGTAAACTATGGCTACACCTTC

clone size: .
J gene: TRBJ2-1
V gene: TRBV30
D gene: TRBD1
CDR3 protein: CAWNRGSYNEQFF
CDR3 DNA: TGTGCCTGGAACAGGGGCTCCTACAATGAGCAGTTCTTC

clone size: .
J gene: TRBJ1-2
V gene: TRBV30
D gene: .
CDR3 protein: CAWRLRDGYTF
CDR3 DNA: TGTGCCTGGAGGTTGAGGGATGGCTACACCTTC

clone size: .
J gene: TRBJ2-5
V gene: TRBV7-2
D gene: TRBD2
CDR3 protein: CASSPPHRGGQETQYF
CDR3 DNA: TGTGCCAGCAGCCCCCCTCACCGGGGGGGACAAGAGACCCAGTACTTC

clone size: .
J gene: TRBJ2-5
V gene: TRBV7-2
D gene: .
CDR3 protein: CASSLGRGAETQYF
CDR3 DNA: TGTGCCAGCAGCTTAGGGAGGGGGGCAGAGACCCAGTACTTC

clone size: .
J gene: TRBJ1-1
V gene: TRBV5-1
D gene: .
CDR3 protein: CASSLGGPYTEAFF
CDR3 DNA: TGCGCCAGCAGCTTGGGGGGACCTTACACTGAAGCTTTCTTT

clone size: .
J gene: TRBJ1-3
V gene: TRBV19
D gene: .
CDR3 protein: CASSILADTGNTIYF
CDR3 DNA: TGTGCCAGTAGTATTCTTGCCGATACTGGAAACACCATATATTTT

clone size: .
J gene: TRBJ2-7
V gene: TRBV28
D gene: .
CDR3 protein: CASSPRGTSWGEQYF
CDR3 DNA: TGTGCCAGCAGCCCAAGAGGGACTTCCTGGGGAGAGCAGTACTTC

clone size: .
J gene: TRBJ2-3
V gene: TRBV6-1
D gene: .
CDR3 protein: CASNLGESTDTQYF
CDR3 DNA: TGTGCCAGCAACTTGGGAGAAAGCACAGATACGCAGTATTTT

clone size: .
J gene: TRBJ2-7
V gene: TRBV10-3
D gene: .
CDR3 protein: CAISDSVAYEQYF
CDR3 DNA: TGTGCCATCAGTGATAGCGTTGCCTACGAGCAGTACTTC

clone size: .
J gene: TRBJ2-1
V gene: TRBV11-3
D gene: TRBD2
CDR3 protein: CASSFNSGGSYNEQFF
CDR3 DNA: TGTGCCAGCAGCTTTAATAGCGGGGGATCCTACAATGAGCAGTTCTTC

clone size: .
J gene: TRBJ1-1
V gene: TRBV7-2
D gene: .
CDR3 protein: CASSFLGGQNTEAFF
CDR3 DNA: TGTGCCAGCAGCTTTCTGGGGGGACAGAACACTGAAGCTTTCTTT

clone size: .
J gene: TRBJ2-1
V gene: TRBV15
D gene: TRBD2
CDR3 protein: CATSRDTTSGSSHNEQFF
CDR3 DNA: TGTGCCACCAGCAGAGATACGACTAGCGGGAGTTCCCACAATGAGCAGTTCTTC

clone size: .
J gene: TRBJ1-2
V gene: TRBV7-2
D gene: .
CDR3 protein: CASSVGSYGYTF
CDR3 DNA: TGTGCCAGCAGCGTCGGGAGCTATGGCTACACCTTC

clone size: .
J gene: TRBJ2-7
V gene: TRBV9
D gene: .
CDR3 protein: CASSVAASAPYEQYF
CDR3 DNA: TGTGCCAGCAGCGTAGCGGCTAGCGCACCCTACGAGCAGTACTTC

clone size: .
J gene: TRBJ1-2
V gene: TRBV4-3
D gene: .
CDR3 protein: CASSQDGTLQGYGYTF
CDR3 DNA: TGCGCCAGCAGCCAAGATGGCACGCTGCAGGGCTATGGCTACACCTTC

clone size: .
J gene: TRBJ2-3
V gene: TRBV7-2
D gene: .
CDR3 protein: CASSQGWAWSTDTQYF
CDR3 DNA: TGTGCCAGCAGCCAAGGGTGGGCCTGGAGCACAGATACGCAGTATTTT

clone size: once
J gene: TRBJ2-3
V gene: TRBV25-1
D gene: .
CDR3 protein: CASSQRTASTDTQYF
CDR3 DNA: TGTGCCAGCAGCCAAAGGACAGCTAGCACAGATACGCAGTATTTT

clone size: once
J gene: TRBJ1-3
V gene: TRBV6-5
D gene: .
CDR3 protein: CASSPGRRSGNTIYF
CDR3 DNA: TGTGCCAGCAGTCCGGGACGCCGCTCTGGAAACACCATATATTTT

clone size: .
J gene: TRBJ2-2
V gene: TRBV7-2
D gene: .
CDR3 protein: CASSLGGFLNTGELFF
CDR3 DNA: TGTGCCAGCAGCTTGGGTGGATTCCTAAACACCGGGGAGCTGTTTTTT

clone size: .
J gene: TRBJ1-1
V gene: TRBV28
D gene: .
CDR3 protein: CASSPGAGEAFF
CDR3 DNA: TGTGCCAGCAGCCCGGGGGCGGGTGAAGCTTTCTTT

clone size: .
J gene: TRBJ2-7
V gene: TRBV10-1
D gene: TRBD2
CDR3 protein: CASSKSLAGEDEQYF
CDR3 DNA: TGCGCCAGCAGTAAATCACTAGCGGGAGAGGACGAGCAGTACTTC

clone size: .
J gene: TRBJ1-1
V gene: TRBV7-2
D gene: .
CDR3 protein: CASSSRGWGTEAFF
CDR3 DNA: TGTGCCAGCAGCTCCAGGGGTTGGGGAACTGAAGCTTTCTTT

clone size: .
J gene: TRBJ1-2
V gene: TRBV2
D gene: .
CDR3 protein: CASSATEAHGYTF
CDR3 DNA: TGTGCCAGCAGCGCGACAGAAGCGCACGGCTACACCTTC

clone size: .
J gene: TRBJ2-3
V gene: TRBV10-3
D gene: TRBD1
CDR3 protein: CAIGSGGKGTDTQYF
CDR3 DNA: TGTGCCATCGGATCAGGGGGAAAGGGCACAGATACGCAGTATTTT

clone size: .
J gene: TRBJ2-7
V gene: TRBV2
D gene: .
CDR3 protein: CASSVLGTGDEQYF
CDR3 DNA: TGTGCCAGCAGTGTTTTGGGGACGGGGGACGAGCAGTACTTC

clone size: .
J gene: TRBJ2-7
V gene: TRBV27
D gene: .
CDR3 protein: CASSLSWASSYEQYF
CDR3 DNA: TGTGCCAGCAGTTTATCGTGGGCCAGCTCCTACGAGCAGTACTTC

clone size: .
J gene: TRBJ2-1
V gene: TRBV6-6
D gene: TRBD1
CDR3 protein: CASSPDRGSYNEQFF
CDR3 DNA: TGTGCCAGCAGTCCAGACAGGGGCTCCTACAATGAGCAGTTCTTC

clone size: .
J gene: TRBJ2-1
V gene: TRBV4-3
D gene: .
CDR3 protein: CASSQAITTDLYNEQFF
CDR3 DNA: TGCGCCAGCAGCCAAGCTATAACGACAGACCTCTACAATGAGCAGTTCTTC

clone size: .
J gene: TRBJ1-3
V gene: TRBV5-1
D gene: TRBD1
CDR3 protein: CASSLAGQGFGNTIYF
CDR3 DNA: TGCGCCAGCAGCTTGGCGGGACAGGGGTTCGGAAACACCATATATTTT

clone size: .
J gene: TRBJ1-4
V gene: TRBV5-8
D gene: .
CDR3 protein: CASSILIQELDEKLFF
CDR3 DNA: TGTGCCAGCAGCATACTTATCCAAGAATTGGATGAAAAACTGTTTTTT

clone size: .
J gene: TRBJ2-3
V gene: TRBV28
D gene: .
CDR3 protein: CASRTLDTQYF
CDR3 DNA: TGTGCCAGTCGTACCCTCGATACGCAGTATTTT

clone size: .
J gene: TRBJ2-7
V gene: TRBV18
D gene: .
CDR3 protein: CASAQGTTYEQYF
CDR3 DNA: TGTGCCAGCGCGCAGGGGACGACCTACGAGCAGTACTTC

clone size: .
J gene: TRBJ2-2
V gene: TRBV19
D gene: TRBD1
CDR3 protein: CASSTSPWDREIGELFF
CDR3 DNA: TGTGCCAGTAGTACCAGCCCGTGGGACAGGGAGATCGGGGAGCTGTTTTTT

clone size: .
J gene: TRBJ1-2
V gene: TRBV29-1
D gene: .
CDR3 protein: CSVLASGDRDLGYGYTF
CDR3 DNA: TGCAGCGTATTAGCGAGCGGCGACAGAGATTTGGGCTATGGCTACACCTTC

clone size: .
J gene: TRBJ1-2
V gene: TRBV7-9
D gene: TRBD1
CDR3 protein: CASSKTGFGLF
CDR3 DNA: TGTGCCAGCAGCAAGACAGGGTTCGGCCTCTTC

clone size: .
J gene: TRBJ1-1
V gene: TRBV11-2
D gene: .
CDR3 protein: CASRSAPGQSSLNTEAFF
CDR3 DNA: TGTGCCAGCAGGTCAGCACCTGGACAAAGCTCCCTCAACACTGAAGCTTTCTTT

clone size: .
J gene: TRBJ1-1
V gene: TRBV10-2
D gene: .
CDR3 protein: CASISVTMNTEAFF
CDR3 DNA: TGCGCCAGCATTTCGGTTACAATGAACACTGAAGCTTTCTTT

clone size: .
J gene: TRBJ1-5
V gene: TRBV28
D gene: .
CDR3 protein: CASSSGSNQPQHF
CDR3 DNA: TGTGCCAGCAGTTCAGGGAGCAATCAGCCCCAGCATTTT

clone size: .
J gene: TRBJ1-2
V gene: TRBV19
D gene: TRBD1
CDR3 protein: CASSPGTGRNYGYTF
CDR3 DNA: TGTGCCAGTAGTCCTGGGACAGGTAGAAACTATGGCTACACCTTC

clone size: .
J gene: TRBJ2-7
V gene: TRBV28
D gene: TRBD2
CDR3 protein: CASSTHSGLAGSQYF
CDR3 DNA: TGTGCCAGCAGTACCCATTCAGGACTAGCGGGAAGTCAGTACTTC

clone size: .
J gene: TRBJ2-3
V gene: TRBV5-1
D gene: .
CDR3 protein: CASSPLGGGDTQYF
CDR3 DNA: TGCGCCAGCAGCCCCCTGGGGGGCGGAGATACGCAGTATTTT

clone size: few
J gene: TRBJ2-7
V gene: TRBV28
D gene: .
CDR3 protein: CASSFITSPYEQYF
CDR3 DNA: TGTGCCAGCAGTTTTATTACGAGCCCCTACGAGCAGTACTTC

clone size: .
J gene: TRBJ2-7
V gene: TRBV18
D gene: .
CDR3 protein: CASSPVASTAYEQYF
CDR3 DNA: TGTGCCAGCTCACCGGTGGCTAGCACAGCCTACGAGCAGTACTTC

clone size: once
J gene: TRBJ1-2
V gene: TRBV5-1
D gene: .
CDR3 protein: CASSLVQTGGNYGYTF
CDR3 DNA: TGCGCCAGCAGCTTGGTTCAAACGGGTGGCAACTATGGCTACACCTTC

clone size: .
J gene: TRBJ2-7
V gene: TRBV28
D gene: TRBD2
CDR3 protein: CASSLGPGGLYEQYF
CDR3 DNA: TGTGCCAGCAGTTTGGGTCCGGGAGGGCTCTACGAGCAGTACTTC

clone size: .
J gene: TRBJ1-2
V gene: TRBV10-3
D gene: .
CDR3 protein: CAIREDTNYGYTF
CDR3 DNA: TGTGCCATCAGGGAGGACACTAACTATGGCTACACCTTC

clone size: .
J gene: TRBJ1-5
V gene: TRBV5-5
D gene: .
CDR3 protein: CASSRGGTPDSNQPQHF
CDR3 DNA: TGTGCCAGCAGCCGGGGGGGCACCCCCGATAGCAATCAGCCCCAGCATTTT

clone size: .
J gene: TRBJ1-1
V gene: TRBV28
D gene: .
CDR3 protein: CASCQGVNTEAFF
CDR3 DNA: TGTGCCAGCTGTCAAGGCGTGAACACTGAAGCTTTCTTT

clone size: .
J gene: TRBJ1-2
V gene: TRBV5-6
D gene: .
CDR3 protein: CASSGGQSYGYTF
CDR3 DNA: TGTGCCAGCAGCGGGGGACAATCCTATGGCTACACCTTC

clone size: once
J gene: TRBJ2-7
V gene: TRBV6-1
D gene: .
CDR3 protein: CASSLLGSYEQYF
CDR3 DNA: TGTGCCAGCAGCCTACTAGGTTCCTACGAGCAGTACTTC

clone size: .
J gene: TRBJ2-3
V gene: TRBV9
D gene: TRBD2
CDR3 protein: CASSPQRFRLAGVTDTQYF
CDR3 DNA: TGTGCCAGCAGCCCCCAGAGATTCAGACTAGCGGGAGTCACAGATACGCAGTATTTT

clone size: .
J gene: TRBJ1-4
V gene: TRBV18
D gene: TRBD1
CDR3 protein: CASSPPGQGGEKLFF
CDR3 DNA: TGTGCCAGCTCACCCCCGGGACAGGGGGGTGAAAAACTGTTTTTT

clone size: .
J gene: TRBJ1-4
V gene: TRBV6-5
D gene: .
CDR3 protein: CASSPSAGEGEKLFF
CDR3 DNA: TGTGCCAGCAGTCCCTCGGCAGGGGAAGGTGAAAAACTGTTTTTT

clone size: once
J gene: TRBJ1-1
V gene: TRBV11-2
D gene: .
CDR3 protein: CASSLKGGGENTEAFF
CDR3 DNA: TGTGCCAGCAGCTTGAAAGGCGGGGGTGAGAACACTGAAGCTTTCTTT